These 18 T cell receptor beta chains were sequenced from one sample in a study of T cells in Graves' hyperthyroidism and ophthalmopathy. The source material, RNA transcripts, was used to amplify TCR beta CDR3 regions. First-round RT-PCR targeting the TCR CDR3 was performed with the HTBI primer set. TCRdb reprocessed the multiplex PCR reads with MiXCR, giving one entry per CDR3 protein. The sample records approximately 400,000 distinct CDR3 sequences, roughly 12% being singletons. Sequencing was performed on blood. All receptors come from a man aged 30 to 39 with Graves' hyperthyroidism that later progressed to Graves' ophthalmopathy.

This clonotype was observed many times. The CDR3 DNA reads TGTGCCAGCAGTTTAGAGTTGGCAGGGGGTGTGTTTTCGTATGGCTACACCTTC. It is translated as CASSLELAGGVFSYGYTF. The chain uses TRBV28 and TRBJ1-2; 7 nucleotides align to TRBD1. V shed 2 bases and J 5 bases; nucleotides not matched to a gene: 17. The CDR3 runs to 18 residues. In germline, CDR1 is MDHEN, CDR2 SYDVKM.

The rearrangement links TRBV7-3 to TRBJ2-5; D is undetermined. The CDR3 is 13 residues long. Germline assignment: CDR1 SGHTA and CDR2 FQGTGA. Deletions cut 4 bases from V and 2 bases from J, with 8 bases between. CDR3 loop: CASSSLPQETQYF. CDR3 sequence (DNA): TGTGCCAGCAGCTCACTCCCGCAAGAGACCCAGTACTTC.

CDR3 loop: CASSPMDRLNTEAFF. CDR3 nucleotide sequence: TGTGCCAGCAGCCCCATGGACCGGTTGAACACTGAAGCTTTCTTT. V is TRBV5-4 and J is TRBJ1-1; D is ambiguous. Trimming pared 4 bases from V and 0 bases from J, leaving 13 bases between. The germline gives CDR1 SGHNT, CDR2 YYREEE (reference sequence). The CDR3 consists of 15 residues.

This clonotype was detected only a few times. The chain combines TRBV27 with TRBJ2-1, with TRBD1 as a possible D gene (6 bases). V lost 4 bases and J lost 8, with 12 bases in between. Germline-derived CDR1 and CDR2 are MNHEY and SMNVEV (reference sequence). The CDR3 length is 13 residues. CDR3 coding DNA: TGTGCCAGCAGTTGGTCCAGGGGCTATGAGCAGTTCTTC. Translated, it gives CASSWSRGYEQFF.

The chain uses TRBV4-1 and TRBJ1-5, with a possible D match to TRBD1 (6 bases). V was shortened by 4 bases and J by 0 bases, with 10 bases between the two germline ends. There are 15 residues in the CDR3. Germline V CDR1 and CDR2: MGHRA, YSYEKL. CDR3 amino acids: CASSPWTDSNQPQHF. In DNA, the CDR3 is TGCGCCAGCAGCCCATGGACAGATAGCAATCAGCCCCAGCATTTT.

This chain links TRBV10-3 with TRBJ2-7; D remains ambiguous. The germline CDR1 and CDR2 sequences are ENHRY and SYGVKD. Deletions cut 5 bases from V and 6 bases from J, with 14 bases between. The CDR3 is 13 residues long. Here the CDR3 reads CAISQVGDREQYF. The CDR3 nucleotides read TGTGCCATCAGTCAGGTTGGGGATCGCGAGCAGTACTTC.

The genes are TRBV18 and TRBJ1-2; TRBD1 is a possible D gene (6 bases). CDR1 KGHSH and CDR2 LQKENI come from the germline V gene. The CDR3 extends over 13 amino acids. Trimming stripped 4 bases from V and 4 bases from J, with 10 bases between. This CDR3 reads CASSQQGSYGYTF. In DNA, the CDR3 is TGTGCCAGCTCACAACAGGGTAGCTATGGCTACACCTTC.

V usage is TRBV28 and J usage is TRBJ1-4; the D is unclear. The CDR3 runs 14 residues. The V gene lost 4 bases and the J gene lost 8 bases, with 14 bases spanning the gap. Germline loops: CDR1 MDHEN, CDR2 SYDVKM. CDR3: CASSSISQREKLFF. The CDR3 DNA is TGTGCCAGCAGTTCGATATCACAGCGAGAAAAACTGTTTTTT.

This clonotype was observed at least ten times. Here the CDR3 reads CATHGFTYEQYF. CDR3 sequence (DNA): TGTGCCACCCACGGGTTCACCTACGAGCAGTACTTC. The rearrangement uses TRBV6-1 and TRBJ2-7; D is uncertain. The CDR3 runs to 12 residues. V lost 10 bases, J lost 2 bases, and 12 bases lay in between. The V gene's germline CDR1 is MNHNS and CDR2 SASEGT.

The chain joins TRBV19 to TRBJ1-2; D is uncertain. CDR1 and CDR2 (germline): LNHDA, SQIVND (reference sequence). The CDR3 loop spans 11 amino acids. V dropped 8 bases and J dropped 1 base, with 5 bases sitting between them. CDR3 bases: TGTGCCAGTGGATTTAACTATGGCTACACCTTC. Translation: CASGFNYGYTF.

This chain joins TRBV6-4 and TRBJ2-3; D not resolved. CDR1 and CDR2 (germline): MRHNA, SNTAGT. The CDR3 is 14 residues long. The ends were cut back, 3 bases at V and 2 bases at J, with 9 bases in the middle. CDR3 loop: CASSESFSTDTQYF. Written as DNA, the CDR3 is TGTGCCAGCAGTGAGAGCTTTTCCACAGATACGCAGTATTTT.

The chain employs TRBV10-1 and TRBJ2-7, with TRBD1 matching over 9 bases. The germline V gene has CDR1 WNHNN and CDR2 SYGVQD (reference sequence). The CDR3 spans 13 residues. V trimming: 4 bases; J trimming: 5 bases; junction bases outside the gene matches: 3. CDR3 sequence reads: CASSARTGDEQYF. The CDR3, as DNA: TGCGCCAGCAGTGCTCGGACAGGGGACGAGCAGTACTTC.

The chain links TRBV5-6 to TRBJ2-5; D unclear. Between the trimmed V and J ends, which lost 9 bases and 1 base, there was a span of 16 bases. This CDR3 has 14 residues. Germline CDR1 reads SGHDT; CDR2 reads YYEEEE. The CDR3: CATASRSVQETQYF. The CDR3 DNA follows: TGTGCCACCGCGTCGAGGAGTGTCCAAGAGACCCAGTACTTC.

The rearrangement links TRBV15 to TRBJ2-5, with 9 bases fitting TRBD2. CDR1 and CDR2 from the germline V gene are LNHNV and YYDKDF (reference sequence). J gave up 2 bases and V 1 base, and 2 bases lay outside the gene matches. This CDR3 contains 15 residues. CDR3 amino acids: CATSRGLAGQETQYF. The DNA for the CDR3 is TGTGCCACCAGCAGAGGGCTAGCGGGGCAAGAGACCCAGTACTTC.

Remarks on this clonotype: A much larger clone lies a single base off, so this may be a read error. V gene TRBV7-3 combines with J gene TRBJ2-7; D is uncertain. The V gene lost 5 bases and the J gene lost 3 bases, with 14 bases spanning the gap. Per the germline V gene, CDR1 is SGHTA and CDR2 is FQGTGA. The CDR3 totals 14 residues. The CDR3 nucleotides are TGTGCCAGCAGCACTCAGTCGTTGTACTACGAGCAGTACTTC. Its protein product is CASSTQSLYYEQYF.

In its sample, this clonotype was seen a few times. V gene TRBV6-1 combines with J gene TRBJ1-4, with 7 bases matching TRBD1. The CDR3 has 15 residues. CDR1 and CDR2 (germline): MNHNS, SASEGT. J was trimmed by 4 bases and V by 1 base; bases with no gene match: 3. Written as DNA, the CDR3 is TGTGCCAGCAGTGAAGGTCAGGGGGATAATGAAAAACTGTTTTTT. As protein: CASSEGQGDNEKLFF.

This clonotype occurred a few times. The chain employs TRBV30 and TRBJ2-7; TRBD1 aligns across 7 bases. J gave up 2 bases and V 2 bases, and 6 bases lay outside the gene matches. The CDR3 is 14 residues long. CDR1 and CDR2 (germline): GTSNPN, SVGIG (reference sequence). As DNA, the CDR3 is TGTGCCTGGAGTCGCCGGGACAGAGCCTACGAGCAGTACTTC. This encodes CAWSRRDRAYEQYF.

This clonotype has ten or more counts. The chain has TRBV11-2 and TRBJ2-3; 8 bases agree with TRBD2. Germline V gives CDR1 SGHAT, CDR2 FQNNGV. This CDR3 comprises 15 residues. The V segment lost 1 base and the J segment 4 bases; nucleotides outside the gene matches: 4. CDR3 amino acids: CASSLVRGGADTQYF. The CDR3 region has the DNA TGTGCCAGCAGCTTAGTCCGGGGGGGTGCAGATACGCAGTATTTT.